This T cell receptor (beta chain) derives from a study of T cell responses to AZD1222 COVID-19 vaccine. Study results and limitations: Mostly white British, mostly female donors; authors suggested clonal diversity may be underestimated. All repertoire sampling was performed exclusively after the peak T cell response. Reportedly, close to half of spike-specific TCRs are directed against unmutated variant regions.

Looked up from germline, CDR1 is MDHEN and CDR2 is SYDVKM. CDR3 length equals 12 residues. V lost 3 bases to trimming and J lost 6 bases, with 7 bases between them. TCRdb's table, derived via immunoSEQ multiplex PCR, lists solely in-frame clones and lacks some. This table has about 150,000 clones, about 92% appearing once. Remarks on this clone: Its antigen is unidentified.

The sequences come from peripheral blood, collected on day 0 of AZD1222 vaccination. V and J are TRBV28 and TRBJ2-3; D not certain. The receptor's source is an adult in good health. CDR3 coding DNA: TGTGCCAGCAGTTTGCCCTGGGATACGCAGTATTTT. Its protein product is CASSLPWDTQYF.